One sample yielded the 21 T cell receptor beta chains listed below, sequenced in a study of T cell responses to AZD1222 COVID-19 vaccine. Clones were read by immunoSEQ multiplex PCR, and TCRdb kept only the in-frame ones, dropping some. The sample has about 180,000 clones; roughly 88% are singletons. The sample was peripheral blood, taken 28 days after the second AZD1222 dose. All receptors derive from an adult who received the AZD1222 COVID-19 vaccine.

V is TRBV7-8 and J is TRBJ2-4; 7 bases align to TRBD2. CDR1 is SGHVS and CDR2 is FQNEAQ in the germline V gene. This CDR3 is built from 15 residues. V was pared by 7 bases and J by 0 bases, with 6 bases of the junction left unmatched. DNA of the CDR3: TGTGCCAGCACCACTAGCGCGCTAGCCAAAAACATTCAGTACTTC. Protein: CASTTSALAKNIQYF.

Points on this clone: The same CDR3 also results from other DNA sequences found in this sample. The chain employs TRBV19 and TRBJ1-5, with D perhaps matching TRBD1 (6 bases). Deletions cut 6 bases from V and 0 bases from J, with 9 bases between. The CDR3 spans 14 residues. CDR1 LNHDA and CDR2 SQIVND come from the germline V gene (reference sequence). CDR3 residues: CASRGTLSNQPQHF. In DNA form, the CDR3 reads TGTGCCAGTAGGGGGACACTTAGCAATCAGCCCCAGCATTTT. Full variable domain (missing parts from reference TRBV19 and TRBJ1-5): DGGITQSPKYLFRKEGQNVTLSCEQNLNHDAMYWYRQDPGQGLRLIYYSQIVNDFQKGDIAEGYSVSREKKESFPLTVTSAQKNPTAFYLCASRGTLSNQPQHFGDGTRLSIL.

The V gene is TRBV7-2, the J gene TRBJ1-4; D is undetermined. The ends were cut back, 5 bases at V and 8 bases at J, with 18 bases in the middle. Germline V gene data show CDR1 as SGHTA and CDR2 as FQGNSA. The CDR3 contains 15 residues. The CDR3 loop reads CASSVLRGRGEKLFF. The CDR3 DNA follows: TGTGCCAGCAGCGTCCTCCGAGGTCGGGGAGAAAAACTGTTTTTT. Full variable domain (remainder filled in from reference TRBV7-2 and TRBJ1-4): GAGVSQSPSNKVTEKGKDVELRCDPISGHTALYWYRQSLGQGLEFLIYFQGNSAPDKSGLPSDRFSAERTGGSVSTLTIQRTQQEDSAVYLCASSVLRGRGEKLFFGSGTQLSVL.

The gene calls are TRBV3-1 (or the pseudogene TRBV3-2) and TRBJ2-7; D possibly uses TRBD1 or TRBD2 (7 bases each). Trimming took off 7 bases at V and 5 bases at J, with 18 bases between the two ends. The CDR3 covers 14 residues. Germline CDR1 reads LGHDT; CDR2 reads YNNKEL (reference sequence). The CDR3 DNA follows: TGTGCCAGCAAGGGGGCCAGGGCGGGGGACGAGCAGTACTTC. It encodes CASKGARAGDEQYF.

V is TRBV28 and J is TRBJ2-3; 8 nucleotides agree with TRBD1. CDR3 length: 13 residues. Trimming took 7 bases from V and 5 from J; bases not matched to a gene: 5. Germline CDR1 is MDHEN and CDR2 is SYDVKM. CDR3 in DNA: TGTGCCAGCAACCTTGACAGGGGAGATACGCAGTATTTT. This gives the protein CASNLDRGDTQYF. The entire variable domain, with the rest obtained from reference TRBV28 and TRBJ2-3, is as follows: DVKVTQSSRYLVKRTGEKVFLECVQDMDHENMFWYRQDPGLGLRLIYFSYDVKMKEKGDIPEGYSVSREKKERFSLILESASTNQTSMYLCASNLDRGDTQYFGPGTRLTVL.

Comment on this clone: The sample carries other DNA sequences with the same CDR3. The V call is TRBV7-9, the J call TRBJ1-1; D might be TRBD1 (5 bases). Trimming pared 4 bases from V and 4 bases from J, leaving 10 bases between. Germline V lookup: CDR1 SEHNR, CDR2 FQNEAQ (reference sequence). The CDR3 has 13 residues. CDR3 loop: CASSSGGATEAFF. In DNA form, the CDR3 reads TGTGCCAGCAGCTCGGGAGGGGCCACTGAAGCTTTCTTT.

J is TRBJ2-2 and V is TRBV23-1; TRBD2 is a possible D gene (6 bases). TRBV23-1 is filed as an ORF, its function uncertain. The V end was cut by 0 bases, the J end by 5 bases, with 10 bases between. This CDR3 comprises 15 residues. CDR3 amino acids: CASSQSGTWTGELFF. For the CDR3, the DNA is TGCGCCAGCAGTCAATCAGGGACTTGGACCGGGGAGCTGTTTTTT.

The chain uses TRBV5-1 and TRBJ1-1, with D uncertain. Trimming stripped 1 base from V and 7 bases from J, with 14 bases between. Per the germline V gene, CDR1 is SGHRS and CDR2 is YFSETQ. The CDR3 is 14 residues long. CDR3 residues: CASSLYSGNFEAFF. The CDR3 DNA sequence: TGCGCCAGCAGCTTGTATTCCGGGAACTTTGAAGCTTTCTTT.

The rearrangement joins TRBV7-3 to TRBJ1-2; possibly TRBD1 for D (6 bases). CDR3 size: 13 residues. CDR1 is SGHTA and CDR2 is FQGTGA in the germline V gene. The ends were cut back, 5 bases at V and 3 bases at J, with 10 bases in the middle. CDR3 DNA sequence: TGTGCCAGCAGCCCCGAGGGGGACTATGGCTACACCTTC. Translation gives CASSPEGDYGYTF.

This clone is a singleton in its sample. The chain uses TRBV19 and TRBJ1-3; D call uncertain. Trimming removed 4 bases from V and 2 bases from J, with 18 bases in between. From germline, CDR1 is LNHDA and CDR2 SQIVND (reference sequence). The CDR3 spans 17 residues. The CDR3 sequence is CASSTPGFLSPGNTIYF. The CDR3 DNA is TGTGCCAGTAGTACCCCTGGGTTTTTGTCTCCTGGAAACACCATATATTTT. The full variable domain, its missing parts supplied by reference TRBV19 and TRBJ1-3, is DGGITQSPKYLFRKEGQNVTLSCEQNLNHDAMYWYRQDPGQGLRLIYYSQIVNDFQKGDIAEGYSVSREKKESFPLTVTSAQKNPTAFYLCASSTPGFLSPGNTIYFGEGSWLTVV.

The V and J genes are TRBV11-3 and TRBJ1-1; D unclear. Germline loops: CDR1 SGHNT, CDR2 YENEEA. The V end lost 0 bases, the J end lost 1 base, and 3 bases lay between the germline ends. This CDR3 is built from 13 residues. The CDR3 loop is CASSLEENTEAFF. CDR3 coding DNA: TGTGCCAGCAGCTTAGAGGAGAACACTGAAGCTTTCTTT.

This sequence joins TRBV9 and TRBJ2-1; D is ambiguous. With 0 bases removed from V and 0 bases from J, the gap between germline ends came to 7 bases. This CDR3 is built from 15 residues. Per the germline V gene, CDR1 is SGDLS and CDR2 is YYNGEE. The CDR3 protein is CASSVVVSSYNEQFF. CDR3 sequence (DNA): TGTGCCAGCAGCGTAGTAGTAAGCTCCTACAATGAGCAGTTCTTC.

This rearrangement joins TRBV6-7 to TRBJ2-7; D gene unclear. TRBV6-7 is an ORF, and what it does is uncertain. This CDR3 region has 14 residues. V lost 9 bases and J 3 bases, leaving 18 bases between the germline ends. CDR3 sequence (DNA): TGTGCCAGAGTCGGTAAGGACCGATACTACGAGCAGTACTTC. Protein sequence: CARVGKDRYYEQYF.

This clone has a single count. This CDR3 is CASSPTQEPYGYTF. CDR3 sequence (DNA): TGTGCCAGCAGTCCAACCCAGGAACCCTATGGCTACACCTTC. This rearrangement joins TRBV6-5 to TRBJ1-2; the D is unclear. The CDR3 extends over 14 amino acids. Germline V gene sequence: CDR1 MNHEY, CDR2 SVGAGI. Trimming removed 5 bases from V and 4 bases from J, with 14 bases in between.

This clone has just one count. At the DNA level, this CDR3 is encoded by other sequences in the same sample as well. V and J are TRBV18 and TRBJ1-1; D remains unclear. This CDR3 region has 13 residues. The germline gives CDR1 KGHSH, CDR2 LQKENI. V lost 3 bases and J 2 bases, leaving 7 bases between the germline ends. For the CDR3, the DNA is TGTGCCAGCTCACCGGGTAGAAACACTGAAGCTTTCTTT. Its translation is CASSPGRNTEAFF.

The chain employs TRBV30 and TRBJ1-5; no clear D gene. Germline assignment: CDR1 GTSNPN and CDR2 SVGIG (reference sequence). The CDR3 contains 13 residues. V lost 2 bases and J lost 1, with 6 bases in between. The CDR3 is CAWSFSSNQPQHF. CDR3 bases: TGTGCCTGGAGTTTTAGCAGCAATCAGCCCCAGCATTTT.

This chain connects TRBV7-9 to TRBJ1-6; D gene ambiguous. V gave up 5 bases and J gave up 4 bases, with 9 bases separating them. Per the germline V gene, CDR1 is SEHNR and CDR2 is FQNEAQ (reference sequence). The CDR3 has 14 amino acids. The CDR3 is CASSEGNYNSPLHF. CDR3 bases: TGTGCCAGCAGCGAAGGGAATTATAATTCACCCCTCCACTTT. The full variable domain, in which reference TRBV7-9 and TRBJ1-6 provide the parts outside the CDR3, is DTGVSQNPRHKITKRGQNVTFRCDPISEHNRLYWYRQTLGQGPEFLTYFQNEAQLEKSRLLSDRFSAERPKGSFSTLEIQRTEQGDSAMYLCASSEGNYNSPLHFGNGTRLTVT.

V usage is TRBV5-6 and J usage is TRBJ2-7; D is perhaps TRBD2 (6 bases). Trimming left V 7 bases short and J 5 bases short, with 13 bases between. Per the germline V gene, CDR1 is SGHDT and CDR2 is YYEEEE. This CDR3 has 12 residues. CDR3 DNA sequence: TGTGCCAGCCCCGGTGGGACTGACGAGCAGTACTTC. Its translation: CASPGGTDEQYF.

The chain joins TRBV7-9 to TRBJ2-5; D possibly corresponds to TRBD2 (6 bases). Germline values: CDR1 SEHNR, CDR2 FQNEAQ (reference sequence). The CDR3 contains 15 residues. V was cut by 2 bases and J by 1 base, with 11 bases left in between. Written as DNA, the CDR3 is TGTGCCAGCAGCTTACCTCGGGACTTCCAAGAGACCCAGTACTTC. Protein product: CASSLPRDFQETQYF.

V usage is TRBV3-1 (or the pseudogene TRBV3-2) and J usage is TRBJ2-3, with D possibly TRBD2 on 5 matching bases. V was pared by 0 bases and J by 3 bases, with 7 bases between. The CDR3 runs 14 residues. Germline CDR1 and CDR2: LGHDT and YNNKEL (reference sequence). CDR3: CASSQDPGTDTQYF. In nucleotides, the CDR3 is TGTGCCAGCAGCCAAGATCCGGGAACAGATACGCAGTATTTT.

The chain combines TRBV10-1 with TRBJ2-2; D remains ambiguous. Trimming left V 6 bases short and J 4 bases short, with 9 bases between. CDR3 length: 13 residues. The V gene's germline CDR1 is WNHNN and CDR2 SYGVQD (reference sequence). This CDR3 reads CASRRGPTGELFF. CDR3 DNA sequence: TGCGCCAGCAGACGCGGCCCCACCGGGGAGCTGTTTTTT.